This TCR beta chain appears in the sequencing data of a study of blood T cell repertoires in COVID-19. Study-wide context: Both acute and convalescent COVID-19 samples were obtained from the United States, Italy and Spain. Sources were T cells, B-cell-depleted T cells, or PBMCs; the material itself was cDNA or gDNA.

In the original workflow: Nucleated cell counts were estimated from reference gene primer amplification. Produced via immunoSEQ multiplex PCR; TCRdb's table is partial and in-frame only. Clonal size and the V and J genes are those of that table, whereas D and trimming came from the DNA. Found here are under 300,000 clones, 70% to 90% of them singletons; the top ten hold more than 6.5%. Sequenced sample: peripheral blood. This TCR derives from a woman between 65 and 79 years old with active or convalescent COVID-19.

The CDR3 is CASSVRATNEKLFF. CDR3 sequence (DNA): TGTGCCAGCAGCGTACGTGCAACTAATGAAAAACTGTTTTTT. This sequence joins TRBV9 and TRBJ1-4; D is unresolved. The CDR3 is 14 residues long. With 1 base removed from V and 0 bases from J, the gap between germline ends came to 4 bases. Germline lookup yields CDR1 SGDLS and CDR2 YYNGEE.